This T cell receptor (beta chain) stems from a study of T cell responses to AZD1222 COVID-19 vaccine. This clone has just one count. Its target is unknown. The CDR3 consists of 14 residues. In germline, CDR1 is SEHNR, CDR2 FQNEAQ (reference sequence). V was pared by 5 bases and J by 3 bases, with 13 bases between. The study, taken as a whole, reports: Targeting of unmutated variant regions was reportedly seen in nearly half of spike-specific TCRs. Only five or six AZD1222 recipients were seropositive at baseline. In a largely white British group with more females than males, clonal diversity was possibly underestimated. Compared with day 0, the breadth and depth of the Spike-specific TCR repertoire rose significantly after two doses of AZD1222.

Here immunoSEQ multiplex PCR was the method, and the copy in TCRdb shows in-frame clones only, minus some. In the table there are around 160,000 clones, roughly 91% of which are singletons. Here the sequenced sample was peripheral blood, taken on day 0 of AZD1222 vaccination. The source is an adult in good health. The chain links TRBV7-9 to TRBJ1-1; D remains unclear. The CDR3 sequence is CASSLRILDTEAFF. As DNA, the CDR3 is TGTGCCAGCAGCCTTCGGATCCTCGACACTGAAGCTTTCTTT.